This T cell receptor beta chain came from a study of blood T cell repertoires in COVID-19 (dated by TCRdb to the early 2020s). With respect to the entire study: Samples covering the acute and convalescent phases of COVID-19 were provided by collaborators in the United States, Italy and Spain. The material from the prospective study consisted of cDNA or gDNA derived from T cells, B-cell-depleted T cells, or PBMCs. Samples came from the ongoing ImmuneRACE study (first 160 participants) plus 1,254 subjects from 6 global collaborators. Where HLA class I and class II types were available, the types were taken from metadata supplied by the sample provider, not from assay-based typing. Deeply sampled blood TCRbeta repertoires from subjects exposed to, actively infected with, or recovered from COVID-19 were included in the dataset. A de-identified subject ID, COVID-19 status, age in years and sex were almost always included in the sample metadata. The repertoires were made available in a free public database intended to serve as a resource for research on the immune response to SARS-CoV-2.

A remark on this clone: Its antigen is currently not known. Within one base of it there is no much larger clone, and no base qualities were kept.

The immunoSEQ Assay, a bias-controlled multiplex PCR, was used to amplify TCRbeta CDR3 regions from genomic DNA. Per the source publication's procedure: The number of nucleated cells in each sample was estimated by amplification of reference gene primers within the assay. Sequence reads were collapsed and filtered to measure the absolute abundance of every unique TCRbeta CDR3 rearrangement. For each sample, productive Simpson clonality was calculated as the square root of Simpson's diversity index over productive rearrangements. TCRdb limited this immuneACCESS table to in-frame rearrangements with V and J called. A share of clones is missing; checked studies link under half to unresolved V genes, and the rest is unexplained. V and J calls and clone size are copied from that table; D and trimming were computed from the DNA. The sample table lists roughly 200,000 clones, roughly 82% of them with a count of one. The ten most abundant clones make up about 10% of the sample.

Trimming at the junction amounts to 2 bases on V and 11 bases on J, and the germline ends lie 10 bases apart. Inclusive of the bounding cysteine and phenylalanine, the CDR3 is 11 residues long. The retained sequence is limited to the CDR3, 33 bases, with the frame set at the first base. The germline V gene (reference sequence) gives CDR1 as SGHKS and CDR2 as YYEKEE. What the research found in general, with its limitations: How much clinical and demographic metadata was included differed by source and by participant, and the metadata was provided uncurated.

Participants in the prospective study were aged roughly 18 to 100 years, lived in about two dozen United States geographic areas, and enrolled through a virtual design. Cohort assignment in the prospective study relied on participant-reported clinical history from a screening survey and a study questionnaire. Recovered participants in ImmuneRACE Cohort 3 were defined by two consecutive negative NP/OP PCR tests, clearance by a healthcare professional, or resolution of symptoms. In the prospective study, mobile phlebotomists collected whole blood, serum and a nasopharyngeal or oropharyngeal swab from each participant. Additional blood draws and questionnaires over an approximately two-month period could optionally be provided by prospective study participants. Blood samples from the prospective study were shipped frozen or at room temperature prior to DNA extraction.

This chain is built from TRBV5-5 and TRBJ1-1; TRBD1 might be the D gene, on 5 matching bases. The specimen was PBMCs or T cells enriched from blood (not recorded which). The receptor was derived from a man in his forties who had recovered from COVID-19. In nucleotide form, the sequence is TGTGCCAGCAGCTTAGGGGAAAGGGCTTTCTTT. This translates into CASSLGERAFF.